The sequence of this TCR beta chain was determined in a study of blood T cell repertoires in COVID-19. The overall study: The cDNA or gDNA used as material had been derived from T cells, B-cell-depleted T cells, or PBMCs.

Germline CDR1 and CDR2: MDHEN and SYDVKM. The CDR3 length is 15 residues. V was pared by 6 bases and J by 0 bases, with 9 bases between. Assay used: immunoSEQ multiplex PCR; TCRdb lists only in-frame clones, some missing. There are around 190,000 clones in the sample; 76% occur only once, and roughly 17% lies in the top ten. This clone was detected ten times or more. Enrollees, about 18 to 95 years old, lived in 24 US areas. The TCR originated in a woman aged 45-65 years with acute COVID-19. V is TRBV28 and J is TRBJ1-6; D gene ambiguous. The specimen sequenced was PBMCs or T cells enriched from blood (not recorded which). CDR3 in DNA: TGTGCCAGCAGCTTTGGAGTCTCCTATAATTCACCCCTCCACTTT. It translates to CASSFGVSYNSPLHF. The full variable domain, with the rest looked up from reference TRBV28 and TRBJ1-6, is DVKVTQSSRYLVKRTGEKVFLECVQDMDHENMFWYRQDPGLGLRLIYFSYDVKMKEKGDIPEGYSVSREKKERFSLILESASTNQTSMYLCASSFGVSYNSPLHFGNGTRLTVT.